This T cell receptor beta chain was found in a study of technical replicates of blood from several donors. The CDR3 extends over 14 amino acids. The trim removed 6 bases at V and 5 bases at J, leaving 6 bases unmatched. Germline-derived CDR1 and CDR2 are MDHEN and SYDVKM. Generated by immunoSEQ multiplex PCR, the TCRdb table keeps only in-frame clones and is missing some. Counted here are 74,000 or so clones, 85% to 95% occurring once; the ten biggest clones make up about 0.37%. This clonotype was sampled from a human donor in good health. The chain uses TRBV28 and TRBJ2-7; 11 nucleotides align to TRBD1. Sample: T cells isolated from PBMCs. CDR3 in amino acids: CASRGDRGWDEQYF. The CDR3 nucleotides are TGTGCCAGCAGGGGGGACAGGGGGTGGGACGAGCAGTACTTC.